What follows are 13 T cell receptor beta chains derived from one specimen sequenced in a study of T cells in tuberculosis. Sequenced by immunoSEQ multiplex PCR; TCRdb stores in-frame clones only, minus some. The data contain 30,000 to 40,000 clones, roughly 90% of them seen just once; the ten biggest clones take up over 2%. The sequencing sample was made of PBMCs. The origin of the receptors is a donor between 10 and 35 years old with latent tuberculosis or without tuberculosis infection.

The rearrangement uses TRBV4-1 and TRBJ2-3; TRBD2 matches at 14 bases. Germline values: CDR1 MGHRA, CDR2 YSYEKL. The V and J ends lost 3 bases and 1 base, in that order; junction bases with no gene match: 9. This CDR3 region has 19 residues. DNA of the CDR3: TGCGCCAGCAGCCATAAGCGGGGACTAGCGGGAGACGGCACAGATACGCAGTATTTT. Amino acid sequence: CASSHKRGLAGDGTDTQYF.

This clone was seen just once. CDR3 nucleotide sequence: TGCAGCGTCCGCACAGGGACGGCTGCTGACACTGAAGCTTTCTTT. Amino acids: CSVRTGTAADTEAFF. This chain links TRBV29-1 with TRBJ1-1; possibly TRBD1 for D (6 bases). The CDR3 runs 15 residues. V was pared by 6 bases and J by 3 bases, with 20 bases between. Germline CDR1 and CDR2: SQVTM and ANQGSEA.

The chain couples TRBV2 to TRBJ1-1, with 9 bases that match TRBD1. CDR1 SNHLY and CDR2 FYNNEI come from the germline V gene. The CDR3 consists of 15 residues. The J segment lost 5 bases and the V segment lost 5 bases, leaving 9 bases of the junction unmatched. The CDR3 DNA follows: TGTGCCAGCAGTCCGACGGACAGGGGAGGGACTGAAGCTTTCTTT. Amino acid sequence: CASSPTDRGGTEAFF.

The chain uses TRBV9 and TRBJ2-1; D gene uncertain. Trimming removed 2 bases from V and 6 bases from J, with 12 bases in between. The CDR3 runs 14 residues. Germline V CDR1 and CDR2: SGDLS, YYNGEE. The CDR3 bases are TGTGCCAGCAGCGTTATGTGGGCGAGCAATGAGCAGTTCTTC. Protein sequence: CASSVMWASNEQFF.

This clone is a singleton in its sample. The chain employs TRBV2 and TRBJ2-1; TRBD2 matches at 7 bases. The germline CDR1 and CDR2 sequences are SNHLY and FYNNEI. V shed 5 bases, J shed 8 bases, and the junction held 12 bases outside the gene matches. The length of the CDR3 is 15 residues. The CDR3 DNA follows: TGTGCCAGCAGTCAATCTCTAGTGGGAGGGGATGAGCAGTTCTTC. This encodes CASSQSLVGGDEQFF.

The V call is TRBV9, the J call TRBJ2-1; D might be TRBD1 (6 bases). Trimming took off 4 bases at V and 10 bases at J, with 18 bases between the two ends. The CDR3 contains 14 residues. Germline values: CDR1 SGDLS, CDR2 YYNGEE. This CDR3 reads CASSPSDRQREQFF. CDR3 DNA: TGTGCCAGCAGCCCCAGCGACAGGCAACGCGAGCAGTTCTTC.

The rearrangement uses TRBV13 and TRBJ2-5, with a tentative D call TRBD2 (5 bases). Germline V CDR1 and CDR2: PRHDT, FYEKMQ (reference sequence). V was cut by 5 bases and J by 5 bases, with 15 bases left in between. The CDR3 has 14 residues. This chain's CDR3 is CASSPPGGAETQYF. The CDR3 coding sequence is TGTGCCAGCAGCCCCCCAGGAGGTGCGGAGACCCAGTACTTC.

V and J are TRBV14 and TRBJ2-3; perhaps TRBD1 as D (6 bases). CDR1 SGHDN and CDR2 FVKESK come from the germline V gene. CDR3 length: 16 amino acids. Between the trimmed V and J ends, which lost 0 bases and 1 base, there was a span of 11 bases. Here the CDR3 reads CASSQDQGRGTDTQYF. CDR3 sequence (DNA): TGTGCCAGCAGCCAAGATCAGGGGAGAGGCACAGATACGCAGTATTTT.

The genes are TRBV27 and TRBJ2-3; 7 bases align to TRBD2. CDR1 is MNHEY and CDR2 is SMNVEV in the germline V gene (reference sequence). The CDR3 contains 17 residues. The V gene end was trimmed by 8 bases and the J gene end by 1 base; junction bases not matched to a gene: 15. The CDR3 sequence: CASPIGSSGYCTDTQYF. CDR3 sequence (DNA): TGTGCCAGCCCTATCGGGTCTAGCGGTTACTGCACAGATACGCAGTATTTT.

V gene TRBV4-3 combines with J gene TRBJ2-7; 9 nucleotides agree with TRBD2. This CDR3 is built from 17 residues. V lost 0 bases and J lost 1; bases outside the gene matches: 7. Germline lookup yields CDR1 LGHNA and CDR2 YSLEER. CDR3 region: CASSQDPPSGESYEQYF. CDR3 sequence (DNA): TGCGCCAGCAGCCAAGATCCCCCTAGCGGGGAGTCCTACGAGCAGTACTTC.

The chain joins TRBV6-1 to TRBJ1-5; 7 nucleotides agree with TRBD1. Germline-derived CDR1 and CDR2 are MNHNS and SASEGT. The CDR3 sequence is 13 residues long. V shed 5 bases and J 7 bases; nucleotides not matched to a gene: 5. This chain's CDR3 is CASSRQGWQPQHF. CDR3 nucleotide sequence: TGTGCCAGCAGTCGACAGGGATGGCAGCCCCAGCATTTT.

The CDR3 DNA reads TGTGCCAGCAGCCTCTACCACACAGATACGCAGTATTTT. It is translated as CASSLYHTDTQYF. The chain has TRBV6-5 and TRBJ2-3; no firm D call. Between the trimmed V and J ends, which lost 6 bases and 2 bases, there was a span of 9 bases. CDR1 is MNHEY and CDR2 is SVGAGI in the germline V gene. The CDR3 has 13 amino acids.

A single count supports this clone. The CDR3 nucleotides are TGTGCCAGCAGCTTAATTCCGGGACAGGGAAGCACCGGGGAGCTGTTTTTT. It translates to CASSLIPGQGSTGELFF. The V and J genes are TRBV11-3 and TRBJ2-2, with 9 bases lining up with TRBD1. The CDR3 length is 17 residues. Germline trimming cut 2 bases from V and 4 bases from J; bases unmatched to any gene: 8. Per germline, CDR1 SGHNT and CDR2 YENEEA.